The 5 T cell receptor beta chains listed next were all sequenced from one sample in a study of PD-1 blockade in classical Hodgkin lymphoma. Some clones are missing from TCRdb's copy, which holds only in-frame ones; the method was immunoSEQ multiplex PCR. The data hold around 30,000 clones, with about nine tenths observed a single time. The time point was: newly diagnosed, previously untreated cHL patient sample. The specimen was peripheral blood mononuclear cells (PBMCs). All receptors come from a human donor with classical Hodgkin lymphoma.

The chain carries TRBV28 and TRBJ2-3; D unresolved. The germline V gene encodes CDR1 MDHEN and CDR2 SYDVKM. The CDR3 extends over 12 amino acids. The germline V and J ends were trimmed by 7 bases and 5 bases, with 10 bases remaining between them. CDR3 protein: CASTRSGDTQYF. The CDR3 DNA reads as TGTGCCAGCACCCGGTCCGGAGATACGCAGTATTTT.

The V call is TRBV5-4, the J call TRBJ2-5; D is uncertain. Germline V CDR1 and CDR2: SGHNT, YYREEE (reference sequence). With 0 bases removed from V and 1 base from J, the gap between germline ends came to 4 bases. The CDR3 runs to 13 residues. CDR3 in DNA: TGTGCCAGCAGCTTGGACACCCAAGAGACCCAGTACTTC. This gives the protein CASSLDTQETQYF.

The chain couples TRBV19 to TRBJ2-6; D remains ambiguous. Germline-derived CDR1 and CDR2 are LNHDA and SQIVND (reference sequence). The CDR3 loop spans 16 amino acids. The V end was cut by 1 base, the J end by 0 bases, with 7 bases between. CDR3 loop: CASSIVRSSGANVLTF. The CDR3 DNA follows: TGTGCCAGTAGTATAGTTAGAAGCTCTGGGGCCAACGTCCTGACTTTC.

The chain uses TRBV28 and TRBJ1-5; D not resolved. Per germline, CDR1 MDHEN and CDR2 SYDVKM. Trimming took 3 bases from V and 0 from J, leaving 6 bases between them. This CDR3 has 14 amino acids. The CDR3: CASSFRYSNQPQHF. The CDR3 bases are TGTGCCAGCAGTTTTAGGTATAGCAATCAGCCCCAGCATTTT.

This clone was seen a few times. The chain has TRBV9 and TRBJ1-2; possible D gene TRBD1, 6 bases. The CDR3 length is 15 residues. Deletions cut 2 bases from V and 4 bases from J, with 15 bases between. CDR1 SGDLS and CDR2 YYNGEE come from the germline V gene. CDR3 sequence reads: CASSVEIGQLYGYTF. The CDR3 DNA follows: TGTGCCAGCAGCGTTGAGATTGGACAGCTCTATGGCTACACCTTC.